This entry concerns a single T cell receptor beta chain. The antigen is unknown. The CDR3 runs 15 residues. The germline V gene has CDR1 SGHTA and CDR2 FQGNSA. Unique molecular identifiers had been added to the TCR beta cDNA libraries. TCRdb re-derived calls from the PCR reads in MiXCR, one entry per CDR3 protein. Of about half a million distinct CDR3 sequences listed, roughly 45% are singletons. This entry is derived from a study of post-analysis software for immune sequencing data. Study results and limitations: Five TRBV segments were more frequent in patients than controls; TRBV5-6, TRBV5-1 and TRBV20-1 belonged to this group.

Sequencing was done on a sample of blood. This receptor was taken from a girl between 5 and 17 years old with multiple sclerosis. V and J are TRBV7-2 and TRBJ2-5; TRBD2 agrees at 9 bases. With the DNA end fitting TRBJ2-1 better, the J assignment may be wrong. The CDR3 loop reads CASSLSSGNQETQFF. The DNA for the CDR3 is TGTGCCAGCAGCTTATCTAGCGGGAACCAAGAGACCCAGTTCTTC.